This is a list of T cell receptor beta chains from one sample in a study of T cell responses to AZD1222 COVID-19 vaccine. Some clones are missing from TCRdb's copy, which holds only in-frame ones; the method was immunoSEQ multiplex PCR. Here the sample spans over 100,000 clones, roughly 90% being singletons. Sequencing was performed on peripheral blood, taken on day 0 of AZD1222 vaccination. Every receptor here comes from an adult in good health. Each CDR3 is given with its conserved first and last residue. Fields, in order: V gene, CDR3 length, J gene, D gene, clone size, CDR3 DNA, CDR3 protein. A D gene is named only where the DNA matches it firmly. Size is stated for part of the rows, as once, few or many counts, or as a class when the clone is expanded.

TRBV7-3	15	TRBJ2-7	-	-	TGTGCCAGCAGCCAGATAGGGGGAGAGAACTCCGAGCAGTACTTC	CASSQIGGENSEQYF
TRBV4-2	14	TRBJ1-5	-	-	TGTGCCAGCAGCCAAGGCCCTGACGGTCAGCCCCAGCATTTT	CASSQGPDGQPQHF
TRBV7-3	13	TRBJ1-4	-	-	TGTGCCAGCAGCCTCGGACGACAGGAAAAACTGTTTTTT	CASSLGRQEKLFF
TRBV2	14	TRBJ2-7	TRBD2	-	TGTGCCAGCAACCTAGCGGGATTGTCCTACGAGCAGTACTTC	CASNLAGLSYEQYF
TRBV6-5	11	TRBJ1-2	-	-	TGTGCCAGCAGCGGACAGTCCGGCTACACCTTC	CASSGQSGYTF
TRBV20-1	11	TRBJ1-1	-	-	TGCAGTGTTATAGGCGTCACTGAAGCTTTCTTT	CSVIGVTEAFF
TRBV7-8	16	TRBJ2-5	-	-	TGTGCCAGCAGCAGAGGGGGCGGGGGCTTTCAAGAGACCCAGTACTTC	CASSRGGGGFQETQYF
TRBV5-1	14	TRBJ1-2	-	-	TGCGCCAGCAGCTTGCGTACAGGGCTAGTCGGCTACACCTTC	CASSLRTGLVGYTF
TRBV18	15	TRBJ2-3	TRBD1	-	TGTGCCAGCTCACCACCGGGACAGACACAGATAACGCAGTATTTT	CASSPPGQTQITQYF
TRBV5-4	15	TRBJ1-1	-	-	TGTGCCAGCAGCTTGATAAGGGGGTTGAACACTGAAGCTTTCTTT	CASSLIRGLNTEAFF
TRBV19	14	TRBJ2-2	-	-	TGTGCCAGTAGTGCAGACCGGGGCACCGGGGAGCTGTTTTTT	CASSADRGTGELFF
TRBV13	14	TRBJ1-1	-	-	TGTGCCAGCAGCTTGTTAAACTTGAACACTGAAGCTTTCTTT	CASSLLNLNTEAFF
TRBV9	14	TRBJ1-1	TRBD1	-	TGTGCCAGCAGCGGGGGACCAGGGGGGACTGAAGCTTTCTTT	CASSGGPGGTEAFF
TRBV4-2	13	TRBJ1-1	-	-	TGTGCCAGCAGCCCGGACGGCCCGCTTGAAGCTTTCTTT	CASSPDGPLEAFF
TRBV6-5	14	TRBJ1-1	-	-	TGTGCCAGCAGTTTTAACCGGATGAACACTGAAGCTTTCTTT	CASSFNRMNTEAFF
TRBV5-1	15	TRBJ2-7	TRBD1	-	TGCGCCAGCAGCTTCGGGGACAGAACCTCCTACGAGCAGTACTTC	CASSFGDRTSYEQYF
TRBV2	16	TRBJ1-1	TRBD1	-	TGTGCCAGCAGTGTCCATCCGGGACAGGTGAACACTGAAGCTTTCTTT	CASSVHPGQVNTEAFF
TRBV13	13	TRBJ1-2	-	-	TGTGCCAGCAGCCCAGGACGGGACTATGGCTACACCTTC	CASSPGRDYGYTF
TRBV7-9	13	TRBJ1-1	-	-	TGTGCCAGCGGGTCCCAACAGGGCACTGAAGCTTTCTTT	CASGSQQGTEAFF
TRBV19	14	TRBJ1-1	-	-	TGTGCCAGTACTCGAAGGACAGTGAACACTGAAGCTTTCTTT	CASTRRTVNTEAFF
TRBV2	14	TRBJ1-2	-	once	TGTGCCAGCCGAACCGAAGGGCCTAACTATGGCTACACCTTC	CASRTEGPNYGYTF
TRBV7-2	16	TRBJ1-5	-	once	TGTGCCAGCAGCCCCTACGGGACAAATCCGTATCAGCCCCAGCATTTT	CASSPYGTNPYQPQHF
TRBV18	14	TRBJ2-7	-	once	TGTGCCAGCTCACCAAGAAGTGATCTCTACGAGCAGTACTTC	CASSPRSDLYEQYF
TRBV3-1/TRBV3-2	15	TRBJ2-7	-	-	TGTGCCAGCAGCCAAGAATACCGGCTGGGTTACGAGCAGTACTTC	CASSQEYRLGYEQYF
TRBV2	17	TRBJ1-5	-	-	TGTGCCAGCAGACCCCCCGGTGGGGGCTTCTTCAATCAGCCCCAGCATTTT	CASRPPGGGFFNQPQHF
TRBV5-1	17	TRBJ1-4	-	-	TGCGCCAGCAGCTGCAAATCCGCCGGGATTACTGATGAAAAACTGTTTTTT	CASSCKSAGITDEKLFF
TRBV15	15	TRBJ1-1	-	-	TGTGCCACCAGCAGAGATAGGGGGTTGAACACTGAAGCTTTCTTT	CATSRDRGLNTEAFF
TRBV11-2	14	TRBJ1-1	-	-	TGTGCCAGCAGCTTAGGGCTTATGAACACTGAAGCTTTCTTT	CASSLGLMNTEAFF
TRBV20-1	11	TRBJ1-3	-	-	TGCAGTGTGTGGGGGGGAAACACCATATATTTT	CSVWGGNTIYF
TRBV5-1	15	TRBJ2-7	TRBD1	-	TGCGCCAGCAGCGCTACAGGGGGGAATCCTTACGAGCAGTACTTC	CASSATGGNPYEQYF
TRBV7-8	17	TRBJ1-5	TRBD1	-	TGTGCCAGCAGCCCCGCGGCCCGGGGACAGGGCTATCAGCCCCAGCATTTT	CASSPAARGQGYQPQHF
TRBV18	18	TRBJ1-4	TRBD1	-	TGTGCCAGCTCACCACCGCCTCCTCCGGGACAGGGAGTCCGAAAACTGTTTTTT	CASSPPPPPGQGVRKLFF
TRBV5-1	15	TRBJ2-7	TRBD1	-	TGCGCCAGCAGCTTGGAGGGACAGGGGGTGGACGAGCAGTACTTC	CASSLEGQGVDEQYF
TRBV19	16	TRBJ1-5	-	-	TGTGCCAGTAGAGAGGACGGTTCCTGGGCCTATCAGCCCCAGCATTTT	CASREDGSWAYQPQHF
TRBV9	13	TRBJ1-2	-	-	TGTGCCAGCAGCGTATGGGGGGCCTATGGCTACACCTTC	CASSVWGAYGYTF